Below, 32 T cell receptor beta chains from the same sample are listed, as sequenced in a study of Graves' ophthalmopathy and Graves' hyperthyroidism. The authors amplified TCR beta CDR3 regions, and they did so from RNA transcripts for repertoire sequencing. HTBI primers served in a first-round RT-PCR, which a second-round multiplex PCR followed. TCRdb re-called the multiplex PCR reads through MiXCR, storing one row per CDR3 protein. This table holds 360,000 or so distinct CDR3 sequences, 15% to 20% found once. The sequenced material came from peripheral blood. Every receptor here comes from a woman in her late teens or twenties with Graves' ophthalmopathy.

This clonotype was counted at least ten times. This chain uses TRBV24-1 with TRBJ2-7; maybe TRBD1 (6 bases). Between the trimmed V and J ends, which lost 3 bases and 0 bases, there was a span of 11 bases. This CDR3 has 15 amino acids. CDR1 and CDR2 from the germline V gene are KGHDR and SFDVKD. In DNA form, the CDR3 reads TGTGCCACCAGTGATCCACAGGGAAGCTCCTACGAGCAGTACTTC. Its translation is CATSDPQGSSYEQYF.

Note on this clonotype: An end of the junction differs from the germline gene, which may be a read error. The chain uses TRBV6-5 and TRBJ1-5; D ambiguous. Germline V gives CDR1 MNHEY, CDR2 SVGAGI. The length of the CDR3 is 15 residues. The chain's CDR3 is CATSYGPSGNQPQHF. DNA for the CDR3: TGTGCCACCAGTTACGGCCCGTCTGGCAATCAGCCCCAGCATTTT.

This clonotype was recorded at least ten times. The chain recombines TRBV7-9 with TRBJ2-5; 9 nucleotides agree with TRBD1. Trimming cost V 4 bases and J 6 bases; bases outside gene matches: 6. Looked up from germline, CDR1 is SEHNR and CDR2 is FQNEAQ (reference sequence). The length of the CDR3 is 14 residues. CDR3 DNA sequence: TGTGCCAGCAGCTCCGCAGGACAGGGGAAGACCCAGTACTTC. This sequence encodes CASSSAGQGKTQYF.

In this sample, this clonotype turned up many times. This chain links TRBV29-1 with TRBJ1-2; D gene unclear. Trimming took off 1 base at V and 8 bases at J, with 14 bases between the two ends. The CDR3 runs 13 residues. Germline V gene data show CDR1 as SQVTM and CDR2 as ANQGSEA. This chain's CDR3 is CSVEGPAQRGYTF. Written as DNA, the CDR3 is TGCAGCGTTGAAGGGCCAGCCCAGCGGGGCTACACCTTC.

In this sample, this clonotype turned up many times. The gene calls are TRBV28 and TRBJ1-2; D unresolved. Looked up from germline, CDR1 is MDHEN and CDR2 is SYDVKM. This CDR3 comprises 13 residues. Trimming shortened V by 6 bases and J by 3 bases, and 11 bases separated the two germline ends. The CDR3 coding sequence is TGTGCCAGCAGCCCCTCAGGTCACTATGGCTACACCTTC. Protein sequence: CASSPSGHYGYTF.

This clonotype has ten or more counts. J is TRBJ2-1 and V is TRBV24-1; D assignment may be TRBD1 or TRBD2 (5 bases each). The V gene lost 7 bases and the J gene lost 8 bases, with 17 bases spanning the gap. In germline, CDR1 is KGHDR, CDR2 SFDVKD. This CDR3 is built from 14 residues. CDR3 amino acids: CATSSGPRWHEQFF. CDR3 nucleotide sequence: TGTGCCACCAGCTCGGGACCGCGTTGGCATGAGCAGTTCTTC.

With regard to this clonotype: The junction departs from germline at one end; a sequencing error may be responsible. This chain joins TRBV12-3 or TRBV12-4 and TRBJ2-2, with a possible D match to TRBD2 (5 bases). The CDR3 is made up of 15 amino acids. CDR3 sequence (DNA): TGTGCCAGCACAGTGGGTTTTTCGAACACCGGGGAGCTGTTTTTC. Translation: CASTVGFSNTGELFF.

This clonotype has a count of ten or more. The J gene is TRBJ2-7, the V gene TRBV20-1; no clear D gene. The germline CDR1 and CDR2 sequences are DFQATT and SNEGSKA (reference sequence). The CDR3 consists of 13 residues. V shed 0 bases and J shed 2 bases, with 8 bases lying between them. For the CDR3, the DNA is TGCAGTGCTAGAGAGACTCCCGCCTACGAGCAGTACTTC. Amino acids: CSARETPAYEQYF.

This clonotype was seen repeatedly, ten times or more. The DNA for the CDR3 is TGTGCCAGCAGTTTAGTACAGGGGGTTAGGAACATTCAGTACTTC. Translation: CASSLVQGVRNIQYF. The genes are TRBV12-3 or TRBV12-4 and TRBJ2-4; the match to TRBD1 covers 8 bases. With 1 base clipped from V and 7 bases from J, the junction kept 6 bases outside the gene matches. The CDR3 has 15 residues.

This clonotype was observed many times. The J gene is TRBJ1-2, the V gene TRBV2, with D possibly matching TRBD1 (5 bases). Germline lookup yields CDR1 SNHLY and CDR2 FYNNEI. V was clipped by 6 bases and J by 6 bases, with 11 bases between them. The CDR3 has 12 residues. The CDR3 sequence: CASRWAGNGYTF. Written as DNA, the CDR3 is TGTGCCAGCAGGTGGGCAGGGAATGGCTACACCTTC.

This clonotype was detected many times. CDR3 residues: CAWKYKGGNSPLHF. In DNA, the CDR3 is TGTGCCTGGAAATATAAGGGCGGTAATTCACCCCTCCACTTT. The gene calls are TRBV30 and TRBJ1-6; D remains ambiguous. The CDR3 is made up of 14 amino acids. The V gene lost 4 bases and the J gene lost 6 bases, with 13 bases spanning the gap. Germline V gives CDR1 GTSNPN, CDR2 SVGIG (reference sequence).

This clonotype was detected ten times or more. This chain connects TRBV28 to TRBJ1-1; 9 nucleotides align to TRBD1. In germline, CDR1 is MDHEN, CDR2 SYDVKM. V shed 5 bases, J shed 1 base, and the junction held 5 bases outside the gene matches. This CDR3 contains 15 residues. CDR3 region: CASSPSGQGNTEAFF. The CDR3 bases are TGTGCCAGCAGTCCCTCGGGACAGGGGAACACTGAAGCTTTCTTT.

This clonotype appeared many times. This chain connects TRBV7-2 to TRBJ1-5; no clear D gene. CDR3 length: 14 amino acids. The germline gives CDR1 SGHTA, CDR2 FQGNSA. Trimming took 3 bases from V and 5 from J, leaving 11 bases between them. This CDR3 reads CASSLWVVDQPQHF. CDR3 nucleotide sequence: TGTGCCAGCAGCTTGTGGGTGGTCGATCAGCCCCAGCATTTT. Complete variable domain (other parts from reference TRBV7-2 and TRBJ1-5): GAGVSQSPSNKVTEKGKDVELRCDPISGHTALYWYRQSLGQGLEFLIYFQGNSAPDKSGLPSDRFSAERTGGSVSTLTIQRTQQEDSAVYLCASSLWVVDQPQHFGDGTRLSIL.

This chain links TRBV6-1 with TRBJ1-1; D call uncertain. Trimming cost V 6 bases and J 0 bases, with 11 bases left between them. Germline V gives CDR1 MNHNS, CDR2 SASEGT. This CDR3 has 14 amino acids. The DNA of the CDR3 is TGTGCCAGCAGCCCAGACTATGTGAACACTGAAGCTTTCTTT. This gives the protein CASSPDYVNTEAFF.

Ten or more counts support this clonotype. This rearrangement joins TRBV28 to TRBJ2-5, with a tentative D call TRBD1 (6 bases). The CDR3 length is 16 residues. Per germline, CDR1 MDHEN and CDR2 SYDVKM. Between the trimmed V and J ends, which lost 5 bases and 3 bases, there was a span of 19 bases. CDR3 bases: TGTGCCAGCAGTCCCCCAGGGGCAGGGATGGAAGAGACCCAGTACTTC. Amino acid sequence: CASSPPGAGMEETQYF. The variable domain in full, completed from reference TRBV28 and TRBJ2-5, reads DVKVTQSSRYLVKRTGEKVFLECVQDMDHENMFWYRQDPGLGLRLIYFSYDVKMKEKGDIPEGYSVSREKKERFSLILESASTNQTSMYLCASSPPGAGMEETQYFGPGTRLLVL.

This rearrangement joins TRBV3-1 to TRBJ1-1; tentative D call: TRBD1 (5 bases). Germline CDR1 LGHDT, CDR2 YNNKEL (reference sequence). The CDR3 extends over 16 amino acids. V shed 1 base and J shed 0 bases, with 12 bases lying between them. CDR3 in amino acids: CASSQGRRQLNTEAFF. The DNA of the CDR3 is TGTGCCAGCAGCCAAGGACGTAGACAGCTGAACACTGAAGCTTTCTTT.

The sample holds many counts of this clonotype. The V gene is TRBV6-5, the J gene TRBJ1-1; 7 bases match TRBD1. In germline, CDR1 is MNHEY, CDR2 SVGAGI. The V gene end was trimmed by 7 bases and the J gene end by 1 base; junction bases not matched to a gene: 6. The CDR3 consists of 14 residues. The CDR3 here is CASIPGQANTEAFF. DNA of the CDR3: TGTGCCAGCATCCCCGGACAGGCGAACACTGAAGCTTTCTTT.

This clonotype was counted many times. The rearrangement joins TRBV12-3 or TRBV12-4 to TRBJ1-5; possible D gene TRBD1, 5 bases. V was clipped by 7 bases and J by 7 bases, with 20 bases between them. The CDR3 covers 15 residues. CDR3 nucleotides: TGTGCCAGCACTATAGGGGCCAGGGCTCTCCAGCCCCAGCATTTT. Translation gives CASTIGARALQPQHF.

This clonotype was seen many times. The V call is TRBV12-3 or TRBV12-4, the J call TRBJ1-5; D not resolved. There are 13 residues in the CDR3. Between the trimmed V and J ends, which lost 4 bases and 7 bases, there was a span of 11 bases. The CDR3 DNA is TGTGCCAGCAGTTCTCCTGCTCCACAGCCCCAGCATTTT. Translated: CASSSPAPQPQHF.

This chain joins TRBV12-3 or TRBV12-4 and TRBJ2-2; D might be TRBD1 or TRBD2, each matching 5 bases. Trimming took 5 bases from V and 2 from J, leaving 9 bases between them. The CDR3 totals 14 residues. CDR3: CASSTGPNTGELFF. CDR3 bases: TGTGCCAGCAGTACGGGACCCAACACCGGGGAGCTGTTTTTT.

Ten or more counts support this clonotype. The chain employs TRBV24-1 and TRBJ1-5; no clear D gene. This CDR3 contains 16 residues. Germline CDR1 KGHDR, CDR2 SFDVKD. V lost 7 bases and J lost 1, with 16 bases in between. CDR3 sequence: CATSARGGPSNQPQHF. CDR3 sequence (DNA): TGTGCCACCAGCGCCCGGGGAGGGCCAAGCAATCAGCCCCAGCATTTT.

There are many counts of this clonotype. The rearrangement uses TRBV6-1 and TRBJ1-3, with TRBD1 as a possible D gene (5 bases). V was trimmed by 7 bases and J by 2 bases, leaving 15 bases between them. The CDR3 sequence is 15 residues long. Per the germline V gene, CDR1 is MNHNS and CDR2 is SASEGT. CDR3 sequence (DNA): TGTGCCAGCACCCGAGGGGCAGCCGCTGGAAACACCATATATTTT. Translating it yields CASTRGAAAGNTIYF.

Many counts were recorded for this clonotype. The rearrangement joins TRBV6-1 to TRBJ1-1, with D maybe TRBD1 (5 bases). This CDR3 is 15 amino acids long. The germline gives CDR1 MNHNS, CDR2 SASEGT. V shed 5 bases and J shed 1 base, with 14 bases lying between them. CDR3 DNA sequence: TGTGCCAGCAGTCCCCCCGGGGGGTGGAACACTGAAGCTTTCTTT. As protein: CASSPPGGWNTEAFF.

This clonotype occurred many times. V gene TRBV7-2 combines with J gene TRBJ2-5, with D tentatively TRBD1 (6 bases). Trimming shortened V by 5 bases and J by 5 bases, and 15 bases separated the two germline ends. This CDR3 is 14 amino acids long. From germline, CDR1 is SGHTA and CDR2 FQGNSA. For the CDR3, the DNA is TGTGCCAGCAGCCTAGGGGGAGTGGAGGAGACCCAGTACTTC. It translates to CASSLGGVEETQYF.

This clonotype was counted at least ten times. The chain links TRBV12-3 or TRBV12-4 to TRBJ1-2; tentative D call: TRBD1 (6 bases). The CDR3 extends over 13 amino acids. V was pared by 6 bases and J by 2 bases, with 10 bases between. The chain's CDR3 is CASSVGTNYGYTF. Written as DNA, the CDR3 is TGTGCCAGCAGCGTCGGGACAAACTATGGCTACACCTTC.

This clonotype was seen at least ten times. V gene TRBV6-4 combines with J gene TRBJ2-2; D is possibly TRBD1 or TRBD2 (5 bases each). The germline V gene encodes CDR1 MRHNA and CDR2 SNTAGT. V shed 5 bases and J shed 1 base, with 17 bases lying between them. The CDR3 length is 17 residues. The CDR3 reads CASSPGAAGLNTGELFF. CDR3 sequence (DNA): TGTGCCAGCAGTCCTGGGGCGGCGGGTCTGAACACCGGGGAGCTGTTTTTT.

This clonotype was found many times. The V and J genes are TRBV30 and TRBJ2-5, with D perhaps matching TRBD2 (5 bases). Germline V gene data show CDR1 as GTSNPN and CDR2 as SVGIG (reference sequence). V lost 2 bases and J lost 4, with 11 bases in between. The CDR3 length is 13 residues. The CDR3 DNA reads TGTGCCTGGAGTAGGACTGGGCGAGAGACCCAGTACTTC. It encodes CAWSRTGRETQYF.

This clonotype was seen many times. The rearrangement links TRBV28 to TRBJ1-1; maybe TRBD1 (5 bases). This CDR3 is 14 amino acids long. Trimming shortened V by 4 bases and J by 5 bases, and 14 bases separated the two germline ends. Germline V lookup: CDR1 MDHEN, CDR2 SYDVKM. In nucleotides, the CDR3 is TGTGCCAGCAGTTGGGGCCACCGGGGAACTGAAGCTTTCTTT. This codes for CASSWGHRGTEAFF.

This clonotype has ten or more counts. This chain connects TRBV7-3 to TRBJ1-1; 7 nucleotides match TRBD1. V was pared by 5 bases and J by 0 bases, with 18 bases of the junction left unmatched. The V gene's germline CDR1 is SGHTA and CDR2 FQGTGA. This CDR3 has 19 residues. CDR3 DNA sequence: TGTGCCAGCAGCCCGCTATCCCGACAGGGTTTATTAATGAACACTGAAGCTTTCTTT. Its translation: CASSPLSRQGLLMNTEAFF.

This clonotype came up many times. J is TRBJ1-1 and V is TRBV14, with TRBD1 matching over 8 bases. V trimming: 4 bases; J trimming: 1 base; junction bases outside the gene matches: 2. This CDR3 spans 14 amino acids. Germline V gene data show CDR1 as SGHDN and CDR2 as FVKESK. DNA for the CDR3: TGTGCCAGCAGCCCCCAGGGGGCGAACACTGAAGCTTTCTTT. Amino acid sequence: CASSPQGANTEAFF.

This chain connects TRBV7-2 to TRBJ2-5, with D perhaps TRBD1 (5 bases). Germline-derived CDR1 and CDR2 are SGHTA and FQGNSA. The CDR3 loop spans 13 amino acids. The germline V and J ends were trimmed by 5 bases and 5 bases, with 12 bases remaining between them. The CDR3 sequence is CASSPGLRETQYF. In DNA form, the CDR3 reads TGTGCCAGCAGCCCAGGGTTAAGGGAGACCCAGTACTTC.

The sample holds many counts of this clonotype. The chain is built from TRBV20-1 and TRBJ1-1; maybe TRBD1 (6 bases). Germline assignment: CDR1 DFQATT and CDR2 SNEGSKA (reference sequence). The CDR3 has 16 amino acids. The V end lost 6 bases, the J end lost 0 bases, and 20 bases lay between the germline ends. CDR3 DNA: TGCAGTGCCCCACCGAGGCAGGGGCCAATGAACACTGAAGCTTTCTTT. This gives the protein CSAPPRQGPMNTEAFF.